The T cell receptor beta chain described here comes from a study of control samples from healthy donors and cancer patients. The CDR3 length is 13 residues. The germline gives CDR1 MGHDK, CDR2 SYGVNS. The V end was cut by 6 bases, the J end by 1 base, with 9 bases between. Only in-frame clones appear in the TCRdb table, and some are missing; sequencing was by immunoSEQ multiplex PCR. There are under 450,000 clones in the sample; over 75% occur only once, and over 5.5% lies in the top ten. This sequence originates from a man aged 35 to 55 with head and neck cancer. Input material: PBMCs. This chain uses TRBV25-1 with TRBJ1-1; possibly TRBD1 for D (5 bases). The CDR3 DNA is TGTGCCAGCAGCCTGACAGAGAACACTGAAGCTTTCTTT. It specifies CASSLTENTEAFF. Full variable domain (remainder filled in from reference TRBV25-1 and TRBJ1-1): EADIYQTPRYLVIGTGKKITLECSQTMGHDKMYWYQQDPGMELHLIHYSYGVNSTEKGDLSSESTVSRIRTEHFPLTLESARPSHTSQYLCASSLTENTEAFFGQGTRLTVV.